This T cell receptor (beta chain) is from a study of blood T cell repertoires in COVID-19 (dated by TCRdb to the early 2020s). In terms of the full investigation: Samples from collaborators originated in the United States, Italy and Spain and spanned both the acute and convalescent phases of COVID-19. The material from the prospective study consisted of cDNA or gDNA derived from T cells, B-cell-depleted T cells, or PBMCs. The dataset comprised deeply sampled blood TCRbeta repertoires from subjects exposed to, actively infected with, or recovered from COVID-19. The repertoires were released in a freely available public database intended as a resource for research on the immune response to SARS-CoV-2. The samples were drawn from the first 160 participants of the ongoing ImmuneRACE study and from over 950 subjects provided by 6 global collaborators. A de-identified subject ID, COVID-19 status, age in years and sex were almost always included in the sample metadata. Where available, HLA class I and class II types were taken from metadata supplied by the sample provider and were not determined by assay-based typing.

TCRbeta CDR3 regions were amplified from genomic DNA using the immunoSEQ Assay, a bias-controlled multiplex PCR. The published analysis was carried out like this. Nucleated cell counts per sample were estimated from amplification of reference gene primers within the assay. To quantify the absolute abundance of each unique TCRbeta CDR3 rearrangement, sequence reads were collapsed and filtered. For each sample, productive Simpson clonality was calculated as the square root of Simpson's diversity index across productive rearrangements. This immuneACCESS table, as held by TCRdb, lists in-frame sequences with V and J called but not all clones. Of the missing ones, under half trace to an unresolved V gene in checked studies; the others have no known cause. V and J calls and clone size come straight from that table; D and trimming were deduced from the DNA. This sample holds about 320,000 clones; about nine tenths were observed only once. The top ten clones comprise around 4.8% of the sample.

Overall study results and their limits: The quantity of clinical and demographic metadata differed by source and by participant and was supplied without curation.

CDR1 and CDR2 (SQVTM, ANQGSEA) derive from the germline V gene. There are 14 amino acids in the CDR3, from cysteine to phenylalanine inclusive. Only the CDR3 region is kept as DNA, spanning 42 bases read in frame from base 1. V loses 4 bases of germline sequence and J loses 5 bases, and the interval between the two ends is 14 bases. To note about this clone: The clone's antigen remains unknown. Per-nucleotide qualities are absent, and no much larger clonotype sits a single base away.

In the prospective study, participants were about 18 to 95 years old, resided in about two dozen geographic areas of the United States, and were enrolled through a virtual design. In the prospective study, cohorts were assigned on the basis of participant-reported clinical history obtained from a screening survey and a study questionnaire. Recovered participants in ImmuneRACE Cohort 3 were defined by two consecutive negative NP/OP PCR tests, clearance by a healthcare professional, or resolution of symptoms. Each participant in the prospective study had whole blood, serum and a nasopharyngeal or oropharyngeal swab collected by mobile phlebotomists. Over a 2-month period, participants in the prospective study had the option of providing additional blood draws and questionnaires. Before DNA extraction, prospective study blood samples were shipped either frozen or at room temperature.

The sequencing sample was made of PBMCs or T cells enriched from blood (not recorded which). This receptor was identified in a man in his fifties or sixties who had recovered from COVID-19. In this chain, TRBV29-1 is recombined with TRBJ2-2; the best D guess is TRBD1, with 5 bases matching. The CDR3 has the sequence CSVGQTVSTGELFF. In nucleotide form, the sequence is TGCAGCGTTGGACAGACGGTTTCGACCGGGGAGCTGTTTTTT.